The 13 T cell receptor beta chains reported below all come from one sample, sequenced in a study of response to subunit inactivated influenza vaccine. Each CDR3 protein gets one entry after TCRdb re-called the RT-PCR reads with MiXCR. Of approximately 700,000 distinct CDR3 sequences listed, 15% to 18% are singletons. The specimen was PBMCs from blood, collected 11 to 12 days after vaccination. These receptor sequences come from a man in his fifties or sixties who received an inactivated influenza vaccine.

This clonotype appeared a few times. The chain carries TRBV19 and TRBJ2-1; 8 bases match TRBD2. CDR1 LNHDA and CDR2 SQIVND come from the germline V gene (reference sequence). The CDR3 has 15 amino acids. The junction had 11 bases not matched to a gene; V was cut back by 7 bases and J by 6 bases. CDR3 loop: CASTITGGAVNEQFF. CDR3 in DNA: TGTGCCAGTACCATCACCGGGGGGGCTGTCAATGAGCAGTTCTTC.

This clonotype was picked up many times. This chain uses TRBV7-8 with TRBJ1-5; D not certain. Germline CDR1 and CDR2: SGHVS and FQNEAQ. The CDR3 runs to 15 residues. V was cut by 1 base and J by 3 bases, with 10 bases left in between. CDR3 residues: CASSLGTQTNQPQHF. CDR3 bases: TGTGCCAGCAGCTTAGGTACCCAAACCAATCAGCCCCAGCATTTT.

This clonotype was detected only a few times. The V call is TRBV2, the J call TRBJ1-2; D is perhaps TRBD1 (5 bases). Trimming pared 3 bases from V and 6 bases from J, leaving 23 bases between. The germline V gene encodes CDR1 SNHLY and CDR2 FYNNEI. This CDR3 spans 17 amino acids. Here the CDR3 reads CASSDSLQGGISHGYTF. Written as DNA, the CDR3 is TGTGCCAGCAGTGATTCCCTGCAGGGAGGCATCTCCCATGGCTACACCTTC.

The table lists this clonotype with a few counts. This rearrangement joins TRBV5-1 to TRBJ2-1; weak D call: TRBD1 (6 bases). The germline V gene has CDR1 SGHRS and CDR2 YFSETQ. CDR3 length: 17 residues. Between the trimmed V and J ends, which lost 4 bases and 0 bases, there was a span of 17 bases. CDR3 DNA sequence: TGCGCCAGCAGCAGGGGGAATAGTGGTGGCTCCTACAATGAGCAGTTCTTC. Translating gives CASSRGNSGGSYNEQFF.

This sequence joins TRBV5-1 and TRBJ1-3; a possible D gene is TRBD1 (5 bases). Germline assignment: CDR1 SGHRS and CDR2 YFSETQ. Deletions cut 2 bases from V and 6 bases from J, with 24 bases between. The CDR3 loop spans 18 amino acids. In DNA form, the CDR3 reads TGCGCCAGCAGCTTAATCTTCGGGGTCGAGTTCAGGGAAAACACCATATATTTT. As protein: CASSLIFGVEFRENTIYF.

This clonotype came up many times. The rearrangement joins TRBV29-1 to TRBJ1-2; 10 nucleotides agree with TRBD1. The CDR3 covers 13 residues. CDR1 and CDR2 from the germline V gene are SQVTM and ANQGSEA. V shed 8 bases and J 6 bases; nucleotides not matched to a gene: 9. This CDR3 reads CSLNVGTGDGYTF. The CDR3 DNA follows: TGCAGCCTCAATGTGGGGACAGGGGATGGCTACACCTTC. The variable domain in full, completed from reference TRBV29-1 and TRBJ1-2, reads SAVISQKPSRDICQRGTSLTIQCQVDSQVTMMFWYRQQPGQSLTLIATANQGSEATYESGFVIDKFPISRPNLTFSTLTVSNMSPEDSSIYLCSLNVGTGDGYTFGSGTRLTVV.

CDR3 nucleotides: TGTGCCAGCAGACTAATGAGAGGGGGCGGCACAGATACGCAGTATTTT. Translated: CASRLMRGGGTDTQYF. V usage is TRBV6-1 and J usage is TRBJ2-3, with 7 nucleotides matching TRBD1. Germline CDR1 MNHNS, CDR2 SASEGT. The length of the CDR3 is 16 residues. V shed 6 bases and J 1 base; nucleotides not matched to a gene: 10.

J is TRBJ2-5 and V is TRBV6-1, with 10 bases identical to TRBD2. Germline-derived CDR1 and CDR2 are MNHNS and SASEGT. The CDR3 covers 16 residues. Trimming at V came to 4 bases and at J to 0 bases, leaving 5 bases not matched to a gene. The CDR3 nucleotides are TGTGCCAGCAGTGCCCAGCGGGAGGGGTACCAAGAGACCCAGTACTTC. Translating gives CASSAQREGYQETQYF.

The table lists this clonotype with a few counts. The rearrangement links TRBV18 to TRBJ2-2; D is unresolved. V dropped 2 bases and J dropped 1 base, with 14 bases sitting between them. There are 17 residues in the CDR3. Germline CDR1 KGHSH, CDR2 LQKENI. In nucleotides, the CDR3 is TGTGCCAGCTCACCAGGGTTGAGGTCCCTGAACACCGGGGAGCTGTTTTTT. This codes for CASSPGLRSLNTGELFF.

J is TRBJ2-1 and V is TRBV19, with 10 bases identical to TRBD2. This CDR3 contains 13 residues. Looked up from germline, CDR1 is LNHDA and CDR2 is SQIVND (reference sequence). With V trimmed by 5 bases and J by 10 bases, 5 bases remained unmatched. CDR3 DNA: TGTGCCAGTAGTGTTCCTAGCGGGAGCGAGCAGTTCTTC. This gives the protein CASSVPSGSEQFF.

The chain combines TRBV6-5 with TRBJ2-7; 8 positions match TRBD1. Trimming removed 0 bases from V and 1 base from J; junction bases left unmatched: 8. The CDR3 covers 17 residues. Germline-derived CDR1 and CDR2 are MNHEY and SVGAGI. The CDR3 sequence: CASSYSGGWTGSYEQYF. The CDR3 DNA is TGTGCCAGCAGTTACTCCGGGGGTTGGACAGGGTCCTACGAGCAGTACTTC.

This clonotype was seen more than once but under ten times. The CDR3 bases are TGCAGTGCTACCCCTGGGCTAGAGGCCCCTCGCACAGATACGCAGTATTTT. Its protein is CSATPGLEAPRTDTQYF. The rearrangement links TRBV20-1 to TRBJ2-3; D gene ambiguous. Trimming shortened V by 4 bases and J by 1 base, and 21 bases separated the two germline ends. CDR1 and CDR2 (germline): DFQATT, SNEGSKA (reference sequence). The CDR3 consists of 17 residues.

V is TRBV4-3 and J is TRBJ2-7, with 7 bases that match TRBD2. V was pared by 0 bases and J by 2 bases, with 7 bases of the junction left unmatched. CDR3 length: 16 residues. Germline CDR1 is LGHNA and CDR2 is YSLEER. CDR3 sequence: CASSQEMGGRAYEQYF. For the CDR3, the DNA is TGCGCCAGCAGCCAAGAAATGGGAGGGCGAGCCTACGAGCAGTACTTC.